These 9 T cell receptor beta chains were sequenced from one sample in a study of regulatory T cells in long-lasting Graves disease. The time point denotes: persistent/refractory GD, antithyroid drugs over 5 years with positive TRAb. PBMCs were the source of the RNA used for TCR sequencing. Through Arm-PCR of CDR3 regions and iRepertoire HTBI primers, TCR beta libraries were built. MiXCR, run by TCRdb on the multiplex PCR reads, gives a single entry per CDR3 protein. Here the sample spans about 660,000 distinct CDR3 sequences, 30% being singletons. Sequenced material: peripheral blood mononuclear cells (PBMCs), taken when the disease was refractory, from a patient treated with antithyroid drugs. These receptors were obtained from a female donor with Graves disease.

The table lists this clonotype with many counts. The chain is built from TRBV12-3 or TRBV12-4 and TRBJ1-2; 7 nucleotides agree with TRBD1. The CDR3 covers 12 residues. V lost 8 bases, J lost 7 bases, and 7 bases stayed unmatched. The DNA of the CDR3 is TGTGCCAGCTTAAGGAGGACAGGTGGCTACACCTTC. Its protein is CASLRRTGGYTF.

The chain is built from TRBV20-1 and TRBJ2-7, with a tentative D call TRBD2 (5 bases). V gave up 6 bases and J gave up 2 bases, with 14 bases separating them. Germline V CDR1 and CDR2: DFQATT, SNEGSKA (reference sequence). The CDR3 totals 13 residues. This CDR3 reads CSALGLKAYEQYF. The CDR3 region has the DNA TGCAGTGCCCTTGGACTGAAAGCCTACGAGCAGTACTTC.

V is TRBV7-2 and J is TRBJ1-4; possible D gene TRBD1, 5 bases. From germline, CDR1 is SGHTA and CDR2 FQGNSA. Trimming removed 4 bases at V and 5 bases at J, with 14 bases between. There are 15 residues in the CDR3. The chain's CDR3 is CASSSQQAHNEKLFF. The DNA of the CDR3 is TGTGCCAGCAGCTCACAACAGGCCCACAATGAAAAACTGTTTTTT.

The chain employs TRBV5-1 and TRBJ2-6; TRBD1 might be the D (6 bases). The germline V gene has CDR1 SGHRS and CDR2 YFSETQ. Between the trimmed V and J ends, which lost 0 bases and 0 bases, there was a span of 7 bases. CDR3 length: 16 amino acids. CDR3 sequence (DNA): TGCGCCAGCAGCTTGGCAGGGGCCTCTGGGGCCAACGTCCTGACTTTC. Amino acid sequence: CASSLAGASGANVLTF.

CDR3 in amino acids: CASSFDRGGSNQPQHF. The DNA of the CDR3 is TGTGCCAGCAGTTTCGATAGGGGAGGGAGCAATCAGCCCCAGCATTTT. The chain combines TRBV28 with TRBJ1-5; weak D call: TRBD1 (5 bases). The CDR3 is 16 amino acids. The germline gives CDR1 MDHEN, CDR2 SYDVKM. Trimming pared 3 bases from V and 1 base from J, leaving 13 bases between.

CDR3 coding DNA: TGTGCCAGTAGTATAGCAGACAGGGGCGAAGCTTTCTTT. Its protein product is CASSIADRGEAFF. The gene calls are TRBV19 and TRBJ1-1; the match to TRBD1 covers 8 bases. The J segment lost 8 bases and the V segment lost 1 base, leaving 3 bases of the junction unmatched. The CDR3 sequence is 13 residues long. Germline CDR1 is LNHDA and CDR2 is SQIVND (reference sequence).

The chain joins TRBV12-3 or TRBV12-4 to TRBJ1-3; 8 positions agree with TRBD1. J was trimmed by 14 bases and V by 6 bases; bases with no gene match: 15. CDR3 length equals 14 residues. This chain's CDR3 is CASSPGQEAPKLYF. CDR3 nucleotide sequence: TGTGCCAGCAGCCCGGGACAGGAAGCCCCAAAATTATATTTT.

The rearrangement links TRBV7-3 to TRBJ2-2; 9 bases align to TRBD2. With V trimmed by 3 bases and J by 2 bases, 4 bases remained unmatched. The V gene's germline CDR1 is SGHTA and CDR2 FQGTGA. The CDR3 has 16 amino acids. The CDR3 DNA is TGTGCCAGCAGCTTCTCTAGCGGGGCTAACACCGGGGAGCTGTTTTTT. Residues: CASSFSSGANTGELFF.

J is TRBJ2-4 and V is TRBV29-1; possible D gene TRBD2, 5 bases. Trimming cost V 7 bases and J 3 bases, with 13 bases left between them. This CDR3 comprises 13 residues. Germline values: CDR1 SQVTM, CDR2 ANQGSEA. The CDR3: CSAHGLGKNIQYF. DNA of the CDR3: TGCAGCGCCCACGGACTGGGCAAAAACATTCAGTACTTC. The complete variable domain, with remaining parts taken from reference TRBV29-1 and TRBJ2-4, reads SAVISQKPSRDICQRGTSLTIQCQVDSQVTMMFWYRQQPGQSLTLIATANQGSEATYESGFVIDKFPISRPNLTFSTLTVSNMSPEDSSIYLCSAHGLGKNIQYFGAGTRLSVL.